The subject of this entry is one TCR beta chain. The antigen is undetermined. This specimen belongs to a study of T-cell memory formation after mild COVID-19. Points from the study as a whole: Clones shrinking from day 15 to 85 showed even CD4/CD8 mixes; later expanders tilted CD4+.

Trimming at V came to 7 bases and at J to 9 bases, leaving 12 bases not matched to a gene. This CDR3 has 15 amino acids. The V gene's germline CDR1 is SNHLY and CDR2 FYNNEI. Each CDR3 protein is one row after TCRdb ran MiXCR on the 5' RACE reads. This sample has hundreds of thousands of distinct CDR3 sequences, with approximately 15% found just once. The receptor was isolated from a man aged 18 to 30 who had mild COVID-19 (a few samples of this study predate the infection). Cell type and time point are not known. Sequenced sample: PBMCs or a T cell subset sorted from them (not recorded which). The chain has TRBV2 and TRBJ1-6, with 7 bases matching TRBD1. The CDR3 reads CASILQGSGSSPLHF. The DNA of the CDR3 is TGTGCCAGCATTTTACAGGGGAGCGGGAGTTCACCCCTCCACTTT.